One and the same sample provided the 20 T cell receptor beta chains below, sequenced in a study of Graves' ophthalmopathy and Graves' hyperthyroidism. RNA transcripts provided the template for amplifying TCR beta CDR3 regions. The library came from an HTBI-primed first-round RT-PCR and a second-round multiplex PCR. Using its own MiXCR run on the multiplex PCR reads, TCRdb lists one record per CDR3 protein. The sample lists around 1,200,000 distinct CDR3 sequences, roughly two fifths occurring once. Material: peripheral blood or thyroid tissue (not recorded which). The origin of the receptors is an adult man with Graves' hyperthyroidism.

This clonotype was seen ten or more times. The J gene is TRBJ2-5, the V gene TRBV7-8; weak D call: TRBD1 (5 bases). V lost 5 bases to trimming and J lost 4 bases, with 14 bases between them. The germline V gene has CDR1 SGHVS and CDR2 FQNEAQ. This CDR3 is 14 amino acids long. CDR3 amino acids: CASSHGAARETQYF. DNA of the CDR3: TGTGCCAGCAGCCATGGGGCAGCTCGAGAGACCCAGTACTTC.

The J gene is TRBJ2-7, the V gene TRBV12-3 or TRBV12-4; D ambiguous. V was shortened by 3 bases and J by 2 bases, with 11 bases between the two germline ends. The CDR3 has 14 amino acids. CDR3 in amino acids: CASSFSTEPYEQYF. CDR3 nucleotide sequence: TGTGCCAGCAGTTTCTCGACGGAGCCCTACGAGCAGTACTTC.

Comments on this clonotype: A much more abundant neighbour one base away suggests this may be a read error. The gene calls are TRBV2 and TRBJ2-7; 9 nucleotides line up with TRBD1. CDR1 SNHLY and CDR2 FYNNEI come from the germline V gene. This CDR3 contains 13 residues. Germline trimming cut 7 bases from V and 3 bases from J; bases unmatched to any gene: 4. The CDR3 loop reads CASKGTGFYEQYF. The CDR3 DNA reads TGTGCCAGCAAAGGGACAGGGTTCTACGAGCAGTACTTC.

The chain is built from TRBV12-3 or TRBV12-4 and TRBJ1-1; D gene unclear. This CDR3 is 14 amino acids long. The V end was cut by 7 bases, the J end by 5 bases, with 17 bases between. The CDR3 region is CASNSRERKTEAFF. In DNA, the CDR3 is TGTGCCAGCAACAGCCGGGAGAGAAAAACTGAAGCTTTCTTT.

In its sample, this clonotype was seen many times. The chain recombines TRBV12-3 or TRBV12-4 with TRBJ2-7, with TRBD1 matching 9 bases. The length of the CDR3 is 14 residues. Unmatched junction bases numbered 4, after V lost 2 bases and J lost 5 bases. Here the CDR3 reads CASSLRTGDHEQYF. In nucleotides, the CDR3 is TGTGCCAGCAGTTTACGGACAGGGGATCACGAGCAGTACTTC.

The rearrangement links TRBV4-1 to TRBJ2-7; D perhaps matches TRBD1 (6 bases). The CDR3 loop spans 14 amino acids. Germline V gene lookup returns CDR1 MGHRA and CDR2 YSYEKL. V was clipped by 1 base and J by 6 bases, with 13 bases between them. CDR3 DNA sequence: TGCGCCAGCAGCCAAGGTTTGGGGGCGTCCGAGCAGTACTTC. The encoded protein is CASSQGLGASEQYF.

A few counts support this clonotype. A read error may be the cause here, since a much bigger clone is one base away. J is TRBJ2-5 and V is TRBV20-1, with TRBD2 identical over 9 bases. The J segment lost 3 bases and the V segment lost 1 base, leaving 9 bases of the junction unmatched. CDR1 is DFQATT and CDR2 is SNEGSKA in the germline V gene (reference sequence). This CDR3 is built from 16 residues. DNA of the CDR3: TGCAGTGCTAGAGGTAGTAAACGACTAGCGGAAGAGACCCAGTACTTC. Encoded protein: CSARGSKRLAEETQYF.

This clonotype has ten or more counts. This sequence joins TRBV7-2 and TRBJ2-6; D gene ambiguous. Trimming removed 1 base at V and 2 bases at J, with 9 bases between. The CDR3 length is 16 residues. Germline values: CDR1 SGHTA, CDR2 FQGNSA. The CDR3 region is CASSLGRLAGANVLTF. The CDR3 DNA reads TGTGCCAGCAGCTTAGGGCGTCTTGCTGGGGCCAACGTCCTGACTTTC.

This clonotype showed up many times. This chain links TRBV12-3 or TRBV12-4 with TRBJ2-7, with 7 bases fitting TRBD2. The CDR3 runs to 14 residues. The V and J ends lost 7 bases and 7 bases, in that order; junction bases with no gene match: 13. CDR3 amino acids: CASKVVGGPREQYF. The CDR3 DNA is TGTGCCAGCAAGGTGGTGGGAGGGCCGCGGGAGCAGTACTTC.

This clonotype was recorded at least ten times. V and J are TRBV7-2 and TRBJ1-2; no clear D. CDR1 SGHTA and CDR2 FQGNSA come from the germline V gene. V dropped 4 bases and J dropped 0 bases, with 12 bases sitting between them. CDR3 size: 15 residues. CDR3 bases: TGTGCCAGCAGCTCCGGAGGGAACGCTAACTATGGCTACACCTTC. Its protein is CASSSGGNANYGYTF.

This clonotype was seen ten or more times. As DNA, the CDR3 is TGCGCCAGCAGCCCCTCAGTGGCGGGGATGGGATATGGCTACACCTTC. It translates to CASSPSVAGMGYGYTF. The chain employs TRBV5-1 and TRBJ1-2; D ambiguous. Trimming removed 4 bases from V and 5 bases from J, with 21 bases in between. The CDR3 is 16 residues long. Germline CDR1 is SGHRS and CDR2 is YFSETQ.

Worth noting for this clonotype: Possible read error: a much larger clone is one base away. This chain uses TRBV10-3 with TRBJ1-5, with D hard to call. V was cut by 5 bases and J by 5 bases, with 10 bases left in between. The CDR3 is 13 amino acids. CDR1 ENHRY and CDR2 SYGVKD come from the germline V gene. This CDR3 reads CAISYSVDQPQHF. The CDR3 nucleotides are TGTGCCATCAGTTACTCCGTCGATCAGCCCCAGCATTTT.

The V gene is TRBV6-6, the J gene TRBJ1-4, with D perhaps TRBD1 (5 bases). The germline V gene encodes CDR1 MNHNY and CDR2 SVGAGI (reference sequence). The CDR3 consists of 14 residues. The V gene lost 8 bases and the J gene lost 3 bases, with 13 bases spanning the gap. CDR3 DNA sequence: TGTGCCAGCCCCAGGGAACTGGCTAATGAAAAACTGTTTTTT. Translation gives CASPRELANEKLFF.

This chain connects TRBV5-1 to TRBJ2-6, with a tentative D call TRBD1 (5 bases). Germline V lookup: CDR1 SGHRS, CDR2 YFSETQ. Trimming cost V 4 bases and J 2 bases, with 13 bases left between them. The CDR3 is 16 amino acids. The CDR3 spells CASSVSGRTGANVLTF. The CDR3 DNA reads TGCGCCAGCAGCGTCTCAGGGCGTACTGGGGCCAACGTCCTGACTTTC.

The genes are TRBV4-3 and TRBJ1-1; 8 nucleotides align to TRBD1. Germline trimming cut 3 bases from V and 6 bases from J; bases unmatched to any gene: 6. Germline V gene lookup returns CDR1 LGHNA and CDR2 YSLEER. This CDR3 contains 14 residues. The CDR3 protein is CASSHSDREAEAFF. DNA of the CDR3: TGCGCCAGCAGCCACTCGGACAGGGAGGCTGAAGCTTTCTTT.

This clonotype was detected ten times or more. The genes are TRBV4-3 and TRBJ1-6, with D possibly TRBD1 on 6 matching bases. V gave up 4 bases and J gave up 8 bases, with 12 bases separating them. From germline, CDR1 is LGHNA and CDR2 YSLEER. The CDR3 sequence is 14 residues long. The CDR3: CASSRGTKDSPLHF. As DNA, the CDR3 is TGCGCCAGCAGCCGCGGGACAAAAGATTCACCCCTCCACTTT.

The chain combines TRBV20-1 with TRBJ1-2, with D hard to call. This CDR3 is built from 12 residues. V was clipped by 2 bases and J by 4 bases, with 8 bases between them. The germline V gene has CDR1 DFQATT and CDR2 SNEGSKA (reference sequence). CDR3 DNA: TGCAGTGCTAGACAGCCTTCCTATGGCTACACCTTC. Its protein is CSARQPSYGYTF.

CDR3 coding DNA: TGCGCCAGCAGCTTGGCCGGCGGGACATTTTACGAGCAGTACTTC. Its protein product is CASSLAGGTFYEQYF. This rearrangement joins TRBV5-1 to TRBJ2-7; D tentatively reads TRBD1 or TRBD2 (6 bases each). This CDR3 is 15 amino acids long. Per germline, CDR1 SGHRS and CDR2 YFSETQ. V lost 0 bases and J lost 4, with 14 bases in between.

The table lists this clonotype with many counts. For the CDR3, the DNA is TGCAGTGCTCCCCGGGCGGGGGGGCCAGAGACCCAGTACTTC. Protein: CSAPRAGGPETQYF. This sequence joins TRBV20-1 and TRBJ2-5, with 9 bases identical to TRBD2. J gave up 4 bases and V 5 bases, and 8 bases lay outside the gene matches. There are 14 residues in the CDR3. CDR1 DFQATT and CDR2 SNEGSKA come from the germline V gene (reference sequence).

This clonotype was picked up many times. The chain employs TRBV12-5 and TRBJ1-2; weak D call: TRBD1 (6 bases). V was clipped by 6 bases and J by 1 base, with 12 bases between them. CDR1 is LGHNT, CDR2 FRNRAP, per germline. There are 14 residues in the CDR3. The CDR3 coding sequence is TGTGCTAGTGGGCCCCGACAGGATAACTATGGCTACACCTTC. Translated, it gives CASGPRQDNYGYTF.